This T cell receptor beta chain was captured in a study of T cells in Graves' hyperthyroidism and ophthalmopathy. V dropped 3 bases and J dropped 9; count of bases not matched to a gene: 5. CDR3 length: 13 amino acids. Germline loops: CDR1 KGHSH, CDR2 LQKENI. Overall study results and limits: Also found in blood were most expanded thyroid clonotypes above 0.001. Using 13 V-J features, a model discriminated ophthalmopathy from stable hyperthyroidism.

About this clonotype: Antigen: not known.

There were TCR beta CDR3 regions amplified from RNA transcripts. Researchers ran a first-round RT-PCR on the TCR CDR3 using the HTBI primer set. TCRdb re-called the multiplex PCR reads with MiXCR, one entry per CDR3 protein. The sample holds roughly 720,000 distinct CDR3 sequences, 15% to 20% seen once. The chain recombines TRBV18 with TRBJ1-5; 7 bases are a match to TRBD1. The specimen was blood. The receptor comes from a man aged 45-65 years with Graves' hyperthyroidism. CDR3 amino acids: CASSPRDSGPQHF. The CDR3 bases are TGTGCCAGCTCACCCCGGGACAGTGGGCCCCAGCATTTT.